This TCR beta chain was documented in a study of cytomegalovirus exposure and HLA in healthy donors. Primers included in the PCR were 60 Vbeta and 13 Jbeta primers. Sequenced by immunoSEQ multiplex PCR; TCRdb stores in-frame clones only, minus some. The repertoire includes 100,000 to 150,000 clones, under 80% of them detected once, and around 4% sits in the top ten. Germline V gene lookup returns CDR1 SGHRS and CDR2 YFSETQ. Unmatched junction bases numbered 2, after V lost 0 bases and J lost 5 bases. This CDR3 spans 15 amino acids. J is TRBJ2-3 and V is TRBV5-1; TRBD1 matches at 11 bases. This clonotype was sampled from a man aged 35-49 years in good health and CMV-seropositive. The sequencing input was PBMCs. The CDR3 spells CASSLVDRGQDTQYF. CDR3 nucleotide sequence: TGCGCCAGCAGCTTGGTGGACAGGGGGCAAGATACGCAGTATTTT.